Listed below are T cell receptor beta chains from one sample, sequenced in a study of T-cell memory formation after mild COVID-19. MiXCR, run by TCRdb on the 5' RACE reads, gives a single entry per CDR3 protein. The repertoire consists of hundreds of thousands of distinct CDR3 sequences, with about a sixth occurring once and the leading ten covering roughly 3.6%. Sequenced sample: PBMCs or a T cell subset sorted from them (not recorded which). These receptors came from a man aged 18-30 years who had mild COVID-19 (a few samples of this study predate the infection). Cell type and time point are not known. CDR3s include the opening cysteine and the closing phenylalanine or tryptophan. Fields, in order: CDR3 protein, CDR3 DNA, clone size, D gene, CDR3 length, V gene, J gene. A D gene is named only where the DNA matches it firmly. Some rows mark clone size as missing; the rest say once, few, many or name a class of expanded clone.

CDR3 protein: CASGRGDYNEQFF; CDR3 DNA: TGTGCCTCAGGACGGGGAGACTACAATGAGCAGTTCTTC; clone size: .; D gene: .; CDR3 length: 13; V gene: TRBV19; J gene: TRBJ2-1
CDR3 protein: CAWSRSASSYNEQFF; CDR3 DNA: TGTGCCTGGAGTAGATCCGCCAGCTCCTACAATGAGCAGTTCTTC; clone size: few; D gene: .; CDR3 length: 15; V gene: TRBV30; J gene: TRBJ2-1
CDR3 protein: CASSPTTGRTEAFF; CDR3 DNA: TGCGCCAGCAGCCCGACTACAGGGAGAACTGAAGCTTTCTTT; clone size: few; D gene: .; CDR3 length: 14; V gene: TRBV4-3; J gene: TRBJ1-1
CDR3 protein: CASSQEGGGPGEKLFF; CDR3 DNA: TGTGCCAGCAGCCAAGAAGGTGGAGGGCCGGGGGAAAAACTGTTTTTT; clone size: few; D gene: .; CDR3 length: 16; V gene: TRBV4-2; J gene: TRBJ1-4
CDR3 protein: CASSRAIGDWYGYTF; CDR3 DNA: TGTGCCAGCAGCCGGGCCATCGGAGACTGGTATGGCTACACCTTC; clone size: .; D gene: .; CDR3 length: 15; V gene: TRBV7-2; J gene: TRBJ1-2
CDR3 protein: CATSDGLAGGRGTDTQYF; CDR3 DNA: TGTGCCACCAGTGATGGACTAGCGGGGGGGCGGGGCACAGATACGCAGTATTTT; clone size: few; D gene: TRBD2; CDR3 length: 18; V gene: TRBV24-1; J gene: TRBJ2-3
CDR3 protein: CASGGTGSFSGEKLFF; CDR3 DNA: TGCGCCAGCGGCGGGACAGGCTCATTTTCTGGGGAAAAACTGTTTTTT; clone size: few; D gene: TRBD1; CDR3 length: 16; V gene: TRBV5-1; J gene: TRBJ1-4
CDR3 protein: CASSGLGGRAQYF; CDR3 DNA: TGTGCCAGCAGTGGACTCGGGGGACGGGCCCAGTACTTC; clone size: .; D gene: .; CDR3 length: 13; V gene: TRBV2; J gene: TRBJ2-5
CDR3 protein: CASSASSVRETQYF; CDR3 DNA: TGCGCCAGCAGCGCATCTAGCGTGCGAGAGACCCAGTACTTC; clone size: few; D gene: .; CDR3 length: 14; V gene: TRBV5-1; J gene: TRBJ2-5
CDR3 protein: CASSVDWVNYGYTF; CDR3 DNA: TGTGCCAGCAGCGTAGATTGGGTTAACTATGGCTACACCTTC; clone size: .; D gene: .; CDR3 length: 14; V gene: TRBV9; J gene: TRBJ1-2
CDR3 protein: CASSESRGRNTGELFF; CDR3 DNA: TGTGCCAGCAGTGAATCTCGGGGGCGGAACACCGGGGAGCTGTTTTTT; clone size: .; D gene: .; CDR3 length: 16; V gene: TRBV25-1; J gene: TRBJ2-2
CDR3 protein: CASSLSNGLGGNTIYF; CDR3 DNA: TGCGCCAGCAGCTTAAGTAATGGTTTAGGTGGAAACACCATATATTTT; clone size: .; D gene: .; CDR3 length: 16; V gene: TRBV4-1; J gene: TRBJ1-3
CDR3 protein: CASSLAQQGFTGELFF; CDR3 DNA: TGCGCCAGCAGCTTGGCACAGCAAGGGTTCACCGGGGAGCTGTTTTTT; clone size: .; D gene: .; CDR3 length: 16; V gene: TRBV5-1; J gene: TRBJ2-2
CDR3 protein: CAIRPNTGELFF; CDR3 DNA: TGTGCCATCAGACCTAACACCGGGGAGCTGTTTTTT; clone size: few; D gene: .; CDR3 length: 12; V gene: TRBV10-3; J gene: TRBJ2-2
CDR3 protein: CASSLDPGKGNTIYF; CDR3 DNA: TGTGCCAGCAGCTTAGATCCAGGGAAAGGAAACACCATATATTTT; clone size: few; D gene: .; CDR3 length: 15; V gene: TRBV7-2; J gene: TRBJ1-3
CDR3 protein: CASSVTGSSGANVLTF; CDR3 DNA: TGTGCCAGCAGCGTGACAGGGAGCTCTGGGGCCAACGTCCTGACTTTC; clone size: .; D gene: TRBD1; CDR3 length: 16; V gene: TRBV9; J gene: TRBJ2-6
CDR3 protein: CATSRDTGKDTQYF; CDR3 DNA: TGTGCCACCAGCAGAGATACGGGCAAAGATACGCAGTATTTT; clone size: few; D gene: .; CDR3 length: 14; V gene: TRBV15; J gene: TRBJ2-3
CDR3 protein: CASSVGRGGTDTQYF; CDR3 DNA: TGTGCCAGCAGTGTCGGGCGGGGGGGCACAGATACGCAGTATTTT; clone size: many; D gene: TRBD2; CDR3 length: 15; V gene: TRBV2; J gene: TRBJ2-3
CDR3 protein: CASTGGRAGELFF; CDR3 DNA: TGTGCCAGCACCGGGGGGCGTGCCGGGGAGCTGTTTTTT; clone size: .; D gene: .; CDR3 length: 13; V gene: TRBV2; J gene: TRBJ2-2
CDR3 protein: CASSQAGDGYTF; CDR3 DNA: TGCGCCAGCAGCCAAGCGGGGGATGGCTACACCTTC; clone size: few; D gene: .; CDR3 length: 12; V gene: TRBV4-3; J gene: TRBJ1-2
CDR3 protein: CASSRGGHANTDTQYF; CDR3 DNA: TGTGCCAGCAGTCGGGGGGGACACGCTAACACAGATACGCAGTATTTT; clone size: few; D gene: TRBD2; CDR3 length: 16; V gene: TRBV7-2; J gene: TRBJ2-3
CDR3 protein: CAISGVDTQYF; CDR3 DNA: TGTGCCATATCTGGGGTAGATACGCAGTATTTT; clone size: .; D gene: .; CDR3 length: 11; V gene: TRBV10-3; J gene: TRBJ2-3
CDR3 protein: CASSQALNTEAFF; CDR3 DNA: TGTGCCAGCAGCCAAGCACTAAACACTGAAGCTTTCTTT; clone size: .; D gene: .; CDR3 length: 13; V gene: TRBV3-1; J gene: TRBJ1-1
CDR3 protein: CSAKPGSYSNQPQHF; CDR3 DNA: TGCAGTGCTAAGCCAGGGAGCTATAGCAATCAGCCCCAGCATTTT; clone size: .; D gene: .; CDR3 length: 15; V gene: TRBV20-1; J gene: TRBJ1-5
CDR3 protein: CSVEGMGWDTEAFF; CDR3 DNA: TGCAGCGTTGAAGGTATGGGATGGGACACTGAAGCTTTCTTT; clone size: many; D gene: .; CDR3 length: 14; V gene: TRBV29-1; J gene: TRBJ1-1
CDR3 protein: CASSLWGHPRNEQFF; CDR3 DNA: TGTGCCAGCAGCCTTTGGGGCCACCCACGTAATGAGCAGTTCTTC; clone size: .; D gene: .; CDR3 length: 15; V gene: TRBV5-6; J gene: TRBJ2-1
CDR3 protein: CASSQDWVDRVPEAFF; CDR3 DNA: TGCGCCAGCAGCCAAGATTGGGTAGACAGGGTTCCTGAAGCTTTCTTT; clone size: .; D gene: TRBD1; CDR3 length: 16; V gene: TRBV4-3; J gene: TRBJ1-1
CDR3 protein: CATKHRGDTGELFF; CDR3 DNA: TGTGCCACCAAGCACAGGGGGGACACCGGGGAGCTGTTTTTT; clone size: few; D gene: TRBD1; CDR3 length: 14; V gene: TRBV24-1; J gene: TRBJ2-2
CDR3 protein: CASRRVGQQFF; CDR3 DNA: TGTGCCAGCCGCAGGGTCGGGCAGCAGTTCTTC; clone size: many; D gene: .; CDR3 length: 11; V gene: TRBV27; J gene: TRBJ2-1
CDR3 protein: CASSLWGPGELFF; CDR3 DNA: TGTGCCAGCAGTCTGTGGGGCCCCGGGGAGCTGTTTTTT; clone size: few; D gene: .; CDR3 length: 13; V gene: TRBV12-3/TRBV12-4; J gene: TRBJ2-2
CDR3 protein: CASSQNHGQGIEAFF; CDR3 DNA: TGCGCCAGCAGCCAAAACCACGGACAGGGAATTGAAGCTTTCTTT; clone size: few; D gene: TRBD1; CDR3 length: 15; V gene: TRBV4-3; J gene: TRBJ1-1
CDR3 protein: CASSQILAGGSNEQYF; CDR3 DNA: TGCGCCAGCAGCCAGATACTAGCGGGGGGTTCCAACGAGCAGTACTTC; clone size: .; D gene: TRBD2; CDR3 length: 16; V gene: TRBV4-1; J gene: TRBJ2-7
CDR3 protein: CASSFTAGGYTF; CDR3 DNA: TGTGCCAGCAGCTTCACGGCGGGTGGCTACACCTTC; clone size: .; D gene: .; CDR3 length: 12; V gene: TRBV11-2; J gene: TRBJ1-2
CDR3 protein: CASSFPPQGAEAFF; CDR3 DNA: TGTGCCAGCAGTTTCCCCCCACAGGGCGCTGAAGCTTTCTTT; clone size: few; D gene: .; CDR3 length: 14; V gene: TRBV6-4; J gene: TRBJ1-1
CDR3 protein: CASSFQRGGGNEQFF; CDR3 DNA: TGTGCCAGCAGCTTCCAGCGGGGGGGCGGCAATGAGCAGTTCTTC; clone size: .; D gene: TRBD2; CDR3 length: 15; V gene: TRBV7-9; J gene: TRBJ2-1
CDR3 protein: CASSLVGGTRSPLHF; CDR3 DNA: TGTGCCAGCAGCCTTGTGGGAGGCACCCGTTCACCCCTCCACTTT; clone size: few; D gene: .; CDR3 length: 15; V gene: TRBV6-1; J gene: TRBJ1-6
CDR3 protein: CASNPGLDLADTQYF; CDR3 DNA: TGTGCCAGCAACCCGGGACTAGACTTGGCAGATACGCAGTATTTT; clone size: .; D gene: TRBD2; CDR3 length: 15; V gene: TRBV27; J gene: TRBJ2-3
CDR3 protein: CASSQRAPSGELFF; CDR3 DNA: TGTGCCAGCAGCCAACGTGCCCCATCCGGGGAGCTGTTTTTT; clone size: .; D gene: .; CDR3 length: 14; V gene: TRBV14; J gene: TRBJ2-2
CDR3 protein: CASSRTRNEQYF; CDR3 DNA: TGTGCCAGCAGCCGGACCCGGAACGAGCAGTACTTC; clone size: .; D gene: .; CDR3 length: 12; V gene: TRBV12-3/TRBV12-4; J gene: TRBJ2-7
CDR3 protein: CASKGRWDYRGSGANVLTF; CDR3 DNA: TGTGCCAGCAAAGGAAGATGGGACTATCGGGGCTCTGGGGCCAACGTCCTGACTTTC; clone size: .; D gene: TRBD2; CDR3 length: 19; V gene: TRBV13; J gene: TRBJ2-6
CDR3 protein: CACVRGAGGEAFF; CDR3 DNA: TGTGCCTGTGTCAGGGGAGCAGGCGGTGAAGCTTTCTTT; clone size: .; D gene: .; CDR3 length: 13; V gene: TRBV30; J gene: TRBJ1-1
CDR3 protein: CSARRNYEQYF; CDR3 DNA: TGCAGCGCCCGCAGAAACTACGAGCAGTACTTC; clone size: many; D gene: .; CDR3 length: 11; V gene: TRBV29-1; J gene: TRBJ2-7
CDR3 protein: CASSLQPGEAFF; CDR3 DNA: TGTGCCAGCAGTTTACAGCCAGGTGAAGCTTTCTTT; clone size: .; D gene: .; CDR3 length: 12; V gene: TRBV12-3/TRBV12-4; J gene: TRBJ1-1
CDR3 protein: CASRVSGQSEQFF; CDR3 DNA: TGTGCCAGCAGGGTATCTGGACAGTCTGAGCAGTTCTTC; clone size: few; D gene: .; CDR3 length: 13; V gene: TRBV7-2; J gene: TRBJ2-1
CDR3 protein: CAGGDSGNTIYF; CDR3 DNA: TGTGCCGGAGGGGATTCTGGAAACACCATATATTTT; clone size: .; D gene: .; CDR3 length: 12; V gene: TRBV7-2; J gene: TRBJ1-3
CDR3 protein: CASSIGGPTDTQYF; CDR3 DNA: TGTGCCAGTAGTATAGGGGGACCCACAGATACGCAGTATTTT; clone size: once; D gene: .; CDR3 length: 14; V gene: TRBV19; J gene: TRBJ2-3
CDR3 protein: CASSLSQAGGGYTF; CDR3 DNA: TGCGCCAGCAGCTTGAGTCAGGCGGGCGGTGGCTACACCTTC; clone size: many; D gene: .; CDR3 length: 14; V gene: TRBV5-1; J gene: TRBJ1-2
CDR3 protein: CAIGSSTDTQYF; CDR3 DNA: TGTGCCATCGGCAGTTCGACAGATACGCAGTATTTT; clone size: few; D gene: .; CDR3 length: 12; V gene: TRBV10-3; J gene: TRBJ2-3
CDR3 protein: CASSPLGTSGADTQYF; CDR3 DNA: TGTGCCAGCAGCCCGTTGGGGACTAGCGGGGCAGATACGCAGTATTTT; clone size: many; D gene: TRBD2; CDR3 length: 16; V gene: TRBV7-9; J gene: TRBJ2-3
CDR3 protein: CASSLQAPGGSKQYF; CDR3 DNA: TGTGCCAGCAGCTTACAGGCCCCGGGAGGATCTAAGCAGTATTTT; clone size: .; D gene: TRBD2; CDR3 length: 15; V gene: TRBV7-2; J gene: TRBJ2-3
CDR3 protein: CASSLRARGIDSPLHF; CDR3 DNA: TGTGCCAGCAGTCTCCGGGCTCGGGGAATCGATTCACCCCTCCACTTT; clone size: .; D gene: .; CDR3 length: 16; V gene: TRBV6-6; J gene: TRBJ1-6
CDR3 protein: CASRRTQGNQPQHF; CDR3 DNA: TGTGCCAGTAGGAGGACTCAGGGGAATCAGCCCCAGCATTTT; clone size: few; D gene: .; CDR3 length: 14; V gene: TRBV19; J gene: TRBJ1-5
CDR3 protein: CASSPISSSKNIQYF; CDR3 DNA: TGTGCCAGCAGCCCCATTAGCAGTTCCAAAAACATTCAGTACTTC; clone size: many; D gene: .; CDR3 length: 15; V gene: TRBV4-2; J gene: TRBJ2-4
CDR3 protein: CASSLWQGGGGYTF; CDR3 DNA: TGTGCCAGCAGTTTATGGCAGGGGGGAGGTGGCTACACCTTC; clone size: few; D gene: TRBD1; CDR3 length: 14; V gene: TRBV12-3/TRBV12-4; J gene: TRBJ1-2
CDR3 protein: CSVEDDAPGSRGAFF; CDR3 DNA: TGCAGCGTTGAAGATGATGCCCCCGGCAGTCGCGGAGCTTTCTTT; clone size: few; D gene: .; CDR3 length: 15; V gene: TRBV29-1; J gene: TRBJ1-1
CDR3 protein: CASRIGQISTDTQYF; CDR3 DNA: TGTGCCAGCAGGATCGGACAGATTAGCACAGATACGCAGTATTTT; clone size: .; D gene: .; CDR3 length: 15; V gene: TRBV5-4; J gene: TRBJ2-3
CDR3 protein: CASRMGTGGGYGYTF; CDR3 DNA: TGTGCCAGCAGGATGGGGACAGGGGGGGGCTATGGCTACACCTTC; clone size: .; D gene: TRBD1; CDR3 length: 15; V gene: TRBV6-5; J gene: TRBJ1-2
CDR3 protein: CASSFQGGALGGYTF; CDR3 DNA: TGTGCCAGCAGCTTCCAGGGGGGTGCATTGGGAGGCTACACCTTC; clone size: few; D gene: TRBD1; CDR3 length: 15; V gene: TRBV7-2; J gene: TRBJ1-2
CDR3 protein: CASSLNYGRGYEQYF; CDR3 DNA: TGCGCCAGCAGCTTGAATTACGGCAGGGGGTACGAGCAGTACTTC; clone size: many; D gene: TRBD1; CDR3 length: 15; V gene: TRBV5-1; J gene: TRBJ2-7
CDR3 protein: CSARDPRTGQGYTF; CDR3 DNA: TGCAGTGCTAGAGATCCCCGGACAGGGCAAGGCTACACCTTC; clone size: few; D gene: TRBD1; CDR3 length: 14; V gene: TRBV20-1; J gene: TRBJ1-2